These 4 T cell receptor beta chains share one sample of origin, sequenced in a study of blood T cells in healthy people across ages. The use of a sample-barcoded 5' primer and a J-beta primer mix characterized a second PCR of about 7 to 12 cycles. TCRdb independently ran MiXCR on the 5' RACE reads; one entry per CDR3 protein. This table holds 600,000 to 850,000 distinct CDR3 sequences, around 25% found once. The data also belong to a second study, concerning T cells of mothers and their children.

Specimen: blood. These receptors were obtained from a boy under 18 in good health.

In its sample, this clonotype was seen a few times. Written as DNA, the CDR3 is TGTGCCAGCAGCTTAAGTTGGCGCTCCCAAGAGACCCAGTACTTC. Its translation: CASSLSWRSQETQYF. The rearrangement uses TRBV7-6 and TRBJ2-5, with D unclear. Trimming left V 2 bases short and J 1 base short, with 11 bases between. The CDR3 loop spans 15 amino acids. Germline V gives CDR1 SGHVS, CDR2 FNYEAQ.

Many counts were recorded for this clonotype. The junction departs from germline at one end; a sequencing error may be responsible. The rearrangement uses TRBV7-7 and TRBJ2-5; 7 bases agree with TRBD1. The CDR3 runs 14 residues. Germline V gene data show CDR1 as SSHAT and CDR2 as FNYEAQ (reference sequence). The CDR3 bases are TGTGCTAGCAGCTCCGGGACAGCCGAAGAGACCCAGTACTTC. This gives the protein CASSSGTAEETQYF.

The chain recombines TRBV7-3 with TRBJ2-5, with a possible D match to TRBD2 (6 bases). Per germline, CDR1 SGHTA and CDR2 FQGTGA. Trimming stripped 1 base from V and 5 bases from J, with 14 bases between. This CDR3 is built from 15 residues. CDR3 bases: TGTGCCAGCAGCTTAAGGCAGGGTGGAGGGGAGACCCAGTACTTC. This codes for CASSLRQGGGETQYF.

This clonotype was detected a few times. Compared with germline, one end of the junction differs, possibly owing to a read error. The chain recombines TRBV7-7 with TRBJ2-5, with 8 bases aligning to TRBD2. This CDR3 contains 15 residues. From germline, CDR1 is SSHAT and CDR2 FNYEAQ (reference sequence). CDR3: CASSLDPGGMETQYF. The CDR3 DNA is TGTGCTAGCAGCTTAGATCCGGGGGGGATGGAGACCCAGTACTTC.